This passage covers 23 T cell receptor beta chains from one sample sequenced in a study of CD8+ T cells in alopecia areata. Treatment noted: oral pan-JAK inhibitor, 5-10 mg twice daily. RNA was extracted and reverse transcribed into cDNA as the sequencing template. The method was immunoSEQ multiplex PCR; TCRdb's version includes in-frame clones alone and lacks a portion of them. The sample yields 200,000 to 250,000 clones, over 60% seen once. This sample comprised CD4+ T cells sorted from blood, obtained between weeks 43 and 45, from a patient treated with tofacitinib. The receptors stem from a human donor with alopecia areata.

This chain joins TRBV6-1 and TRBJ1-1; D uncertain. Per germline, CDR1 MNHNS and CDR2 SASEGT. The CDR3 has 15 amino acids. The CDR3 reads CASSKVWAANTEAFF. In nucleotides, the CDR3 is TGTGCTAGTTCTAAGGTTTGGGCCGCGAACACTGAAGCTTTCTTT.

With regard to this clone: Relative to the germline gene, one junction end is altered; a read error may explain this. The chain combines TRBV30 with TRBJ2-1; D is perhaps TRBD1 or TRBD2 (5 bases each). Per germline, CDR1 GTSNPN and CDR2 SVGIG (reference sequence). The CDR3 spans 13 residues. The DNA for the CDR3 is TGTGCCTGGAGTATCACCCCGATGGGACCCCTAATCTTC. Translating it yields CAWSITPMGPLIF. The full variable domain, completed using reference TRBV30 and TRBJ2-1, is SQTIHQWPATLVQPVGSPLSLECTVEGTSNPNLYWYRQAAGRGLQLLFYSVGIGQISSEVPQNLSASRPQDRQFILSSKKLLLSDSGFYLCAWSITPMGPLIFGPGTRLTVL.

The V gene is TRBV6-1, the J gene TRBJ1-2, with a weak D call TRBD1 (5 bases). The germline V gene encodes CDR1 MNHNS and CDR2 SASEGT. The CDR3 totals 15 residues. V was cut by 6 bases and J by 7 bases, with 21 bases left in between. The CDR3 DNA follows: TGTGCCAGCAGCCCTCGGGAGGCAGGGAGCTCTGGCTACACCTTC. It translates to CASSPREAGSSGYTF.

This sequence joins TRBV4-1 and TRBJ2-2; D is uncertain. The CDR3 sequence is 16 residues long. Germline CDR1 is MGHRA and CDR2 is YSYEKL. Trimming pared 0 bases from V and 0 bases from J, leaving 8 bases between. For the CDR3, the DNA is TGCGCCAGCAGCCAAGATCAACTGACGAACACCGGGGAGCTGTTTTTT. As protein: CASSQDQLTNTGELFF.

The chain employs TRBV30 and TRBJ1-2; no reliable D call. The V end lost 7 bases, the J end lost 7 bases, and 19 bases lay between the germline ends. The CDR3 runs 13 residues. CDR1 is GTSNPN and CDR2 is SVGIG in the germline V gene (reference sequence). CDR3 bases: TGTGCCTCGAGGGCAGACTCAGTCTCTGGCTACACCTTC. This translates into CASRADSVSGYTF. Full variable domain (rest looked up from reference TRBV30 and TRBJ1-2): SQTIHQWPATLVQPVGSPLSLECTVEGTSNPNLYWYRQAAGRGLQLLFYSVGIGQISSEVPQNLSASRPQDRQFILSSKKLLLSDSGFYLCASRADSVSGYTFGSGTRLTVV.

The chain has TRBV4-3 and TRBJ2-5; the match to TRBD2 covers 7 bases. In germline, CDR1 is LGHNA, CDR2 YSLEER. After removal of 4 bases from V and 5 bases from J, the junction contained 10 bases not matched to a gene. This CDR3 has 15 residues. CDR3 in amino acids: CASSRVNSGAETQYF. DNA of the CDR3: TGCGCCAGCAGCCGAGTAAACAGCGGGGCGGAGACCCAGTACTTC.

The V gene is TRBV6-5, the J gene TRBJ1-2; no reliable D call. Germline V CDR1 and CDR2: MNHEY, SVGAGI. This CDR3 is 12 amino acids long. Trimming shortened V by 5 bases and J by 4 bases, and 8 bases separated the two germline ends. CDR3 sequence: CASSAYRYGYTF. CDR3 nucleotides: TGTGCCAGCAGTGCCTACCGCTATGGCTACACCTTC.

The CDR3 nucleotides read TGTGCCTACTCAACAGGGTGGAATTCACCCCTCCACTTT. This sequence encodes CAYSTGWNSPLHF. This chain joins TRBV30 and TRBJ1-6, with D maybe TRBD1 (6 bases). The V and J ends lost 7 bases and 7 bases respectively, with 14 bases between them. The CDR3 covers 13 residues. Germline CDR1 GTSNPN, CDR2 SVGIG (reference sequence).

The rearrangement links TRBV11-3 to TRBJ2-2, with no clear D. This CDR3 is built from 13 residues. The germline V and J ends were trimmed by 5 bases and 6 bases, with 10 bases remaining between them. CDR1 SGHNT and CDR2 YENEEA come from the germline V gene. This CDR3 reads CASSLQESGELFF. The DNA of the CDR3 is TGTGCCAGCAGCCTGCAGGAGTCCGGGGAGCTGTTTTTT.

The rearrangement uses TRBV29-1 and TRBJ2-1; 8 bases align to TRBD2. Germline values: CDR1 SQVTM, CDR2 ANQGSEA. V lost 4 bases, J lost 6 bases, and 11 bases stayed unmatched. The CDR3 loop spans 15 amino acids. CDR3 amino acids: CSVVATSAPGNEQFF. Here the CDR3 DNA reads TGCAGCGTTGTTGCGACTAGCGCCCCAGGCAATGAGCAGTTCTTC.

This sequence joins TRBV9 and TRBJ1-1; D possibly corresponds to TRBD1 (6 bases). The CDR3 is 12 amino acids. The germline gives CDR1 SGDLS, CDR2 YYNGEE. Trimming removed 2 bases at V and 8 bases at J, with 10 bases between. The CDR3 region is CASSVDDREAFF. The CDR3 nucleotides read TGTGCCAGCAGCGTGGATGACAGGGAAGCTTTCTTT.

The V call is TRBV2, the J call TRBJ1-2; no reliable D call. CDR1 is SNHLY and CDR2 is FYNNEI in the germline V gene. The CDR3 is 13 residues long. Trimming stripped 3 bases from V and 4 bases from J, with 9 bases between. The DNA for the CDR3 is TGTGCCAGCAGTGAGCTGGGCCTCTATGGCTACACCTTC. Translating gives CASSELGLYGYTF. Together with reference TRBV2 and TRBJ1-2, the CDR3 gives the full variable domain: EPEVTQTPSHQVTQMGQEVILRCVPISNHLYFYWYRQILGQKVEFLVSFYNNEISEKSEIFDDQFSVERPDGSNFTLKIRSTKLEDSAMYFCASSELGLYGYTFGSGTRLTVV.

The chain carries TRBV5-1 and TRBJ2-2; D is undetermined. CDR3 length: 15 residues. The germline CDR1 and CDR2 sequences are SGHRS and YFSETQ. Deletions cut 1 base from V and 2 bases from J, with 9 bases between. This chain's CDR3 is CASSLFGPNTGELFF. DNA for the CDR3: TGCGCCAGCAGCTTGTTTGGCCCTAACACCGGGGAGCTGTTTTTT. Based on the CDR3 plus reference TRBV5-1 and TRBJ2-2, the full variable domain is KAGVTQTPRYLIKTRGQQVTLSCSPISGHRSVSWYQQTPGQGLQFLFEYFSETQRNKGNFPGRFSGRQFSNSRSEMNVSTLELGDSALYLCASSLFGPNTGELFFGEGSRLTVL.

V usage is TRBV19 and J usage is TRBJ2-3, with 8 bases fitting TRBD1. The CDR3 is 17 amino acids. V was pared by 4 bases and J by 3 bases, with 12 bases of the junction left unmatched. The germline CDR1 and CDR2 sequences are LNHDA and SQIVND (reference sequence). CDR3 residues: CASSRGTGVTSTDTQYF. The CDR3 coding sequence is TGTGCCAGTAGTAGAGGGACAGGCGTTACCTCTACAGATACGCAGTATTTT. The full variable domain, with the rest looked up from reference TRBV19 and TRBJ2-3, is DGGITQSPKYLFRKEGQNVTLSCEQNLNHDAMYWYRQDPGQGLRLIYYSQIVNDFQKGDIAEGYSVSREKKESFPLTVTSAQKNPTAFYLCASSRGTGVTSTDTQYFGPGTRLTVL.

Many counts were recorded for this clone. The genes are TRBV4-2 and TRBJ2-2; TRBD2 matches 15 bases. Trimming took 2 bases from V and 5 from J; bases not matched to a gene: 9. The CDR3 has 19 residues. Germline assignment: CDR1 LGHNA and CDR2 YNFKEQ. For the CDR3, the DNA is TGTGCCAGCAGCCAATCCCGGACTAGCGGGGGGGCAGAAACCGGGGAGCTGTTTTTT. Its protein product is CASSQSRTSGGAETGELFF.

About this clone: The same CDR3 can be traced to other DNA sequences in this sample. As DNA, the CDR3 is TGCAGCGTGGGAGGGGACACTGAAGCTTTCTTT. It codes for CSVGGDTEAFF. The V call is TRBV29-1, the J call TRBJ1-1; D is perhaps TRBD1 (5 bases). The V gene lost 6 bases and the J gene lost 3 bases, with 8 bases spanning the gap. CDR1 SQVTM and CDR2 ANQGSEA come from the germline V gene. CDR3 size: 11 residues.

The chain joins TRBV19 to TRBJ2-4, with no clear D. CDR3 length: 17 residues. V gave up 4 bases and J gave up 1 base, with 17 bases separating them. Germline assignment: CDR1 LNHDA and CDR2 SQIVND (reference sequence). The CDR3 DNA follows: TGTGCCAGTAGTACCACGGGTTTACCTTACGCCAAAAACATTCAGTACTTC. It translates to CASSTTGLPYAKNIQYF. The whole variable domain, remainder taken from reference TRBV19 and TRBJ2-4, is DGGITQSPKYLFRKEGQNVTLSCEQNLNHDAMYWYRQDPGQGLRLIYYSQIVNDFQKGDIAEGYSVSREKKESFPLTVTSAQKNPTAFYLCASSTTGLPYAKNIQYFGAGTRLSVL.

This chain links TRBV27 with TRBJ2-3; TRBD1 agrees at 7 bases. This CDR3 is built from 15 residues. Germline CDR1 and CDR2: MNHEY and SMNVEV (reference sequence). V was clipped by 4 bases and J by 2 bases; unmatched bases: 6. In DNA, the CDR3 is TGTGCCAGCAGTTCCCGAAGGGGGCTCACAGATACGCAGTATTTT. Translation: CASSSRRGLTDTQYF.

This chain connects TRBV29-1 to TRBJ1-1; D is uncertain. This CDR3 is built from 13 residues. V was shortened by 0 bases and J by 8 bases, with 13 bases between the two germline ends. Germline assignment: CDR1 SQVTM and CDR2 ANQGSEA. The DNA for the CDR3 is TGCAGCGTTGAAGATCGCGGCAGATACGAAGCTTTCTTT. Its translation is CSVEDRGRYEAFF.

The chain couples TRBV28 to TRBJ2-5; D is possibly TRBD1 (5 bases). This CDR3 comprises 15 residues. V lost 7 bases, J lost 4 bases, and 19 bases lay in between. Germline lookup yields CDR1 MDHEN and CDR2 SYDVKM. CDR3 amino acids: CASTWGTTAAETQYF. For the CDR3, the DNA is TGTGCCAGCACGTGGGGCACTACGGCGGCAGAGACCCAGTACTTC.

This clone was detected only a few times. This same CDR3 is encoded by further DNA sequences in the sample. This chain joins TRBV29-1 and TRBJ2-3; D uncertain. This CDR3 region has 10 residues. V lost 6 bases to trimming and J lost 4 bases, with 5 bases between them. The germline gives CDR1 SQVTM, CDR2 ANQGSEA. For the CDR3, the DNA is TGCAGCGTAAACCCAGATACGCAGTATTTT. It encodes CSVNPDTQYF.

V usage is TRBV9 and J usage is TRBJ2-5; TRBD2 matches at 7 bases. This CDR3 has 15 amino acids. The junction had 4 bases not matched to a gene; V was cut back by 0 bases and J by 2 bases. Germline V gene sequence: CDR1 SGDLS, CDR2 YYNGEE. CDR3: CASSVAAGEQETQYF. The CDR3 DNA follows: TGTGCCAGCAGCGTAGCTGCGGGGGAACAAGAGACCCAGTACTTC.

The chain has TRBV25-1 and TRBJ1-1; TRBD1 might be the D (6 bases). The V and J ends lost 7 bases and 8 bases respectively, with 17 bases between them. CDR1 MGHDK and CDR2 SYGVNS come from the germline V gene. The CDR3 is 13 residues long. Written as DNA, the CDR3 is TGTGCCAGCATCTCGGGGCCGGGGACAGAAGCTTTCTTT. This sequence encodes CASISGPGTEAFF.